This record covers a single TCR beta chain. Its antigen is unidentified. The data are from a study of cytomegalovirus exposure and HLA in healthy donors. Study results and caveats: For most subjects, TCR beta sequences were reported to predict HLA-A and HLA-B alleles with accuracy.

PCR involved 60 Vbeta and 13 Jbeta primers. Assay: immunoSEQ multiplex PCR; the TCRdb copy retains only in-frame clones and omits some. The sample carries 40,000 or so clones, around three fifths recorded once. Germline assignment: CDR1 MNHEY and CDR2 SMNVEV (reference sequence). There are 14 residues in the CDR3. Trimming took off 6 bases at V and 8 bases at J, with 16 bases between the two ends. This clonotype originated in a middle-aged man in good health and CMV-seropositive. Sequencing used PBMCs. The rearrangement uses TRBV27 and TRBJ1-4, with a tentative D call TRBD1 (5 bases). The CDR3 DNA follows: TGTGCCAGCAGCAAGGGACTCCAGAGGGAAAAACTGTTTTTT. The encoded protein is CASSKGLQREKLFF.